This entry is about one TCR beta chain. Graves' hyperthyroidism was deemed stable absent ophthalmopathy progression within 18 months. There were TCR beta CDR3 regions amplified from RNA transcripts. RT-PCR in the first round (using the HTBI primer set) targeted the TCR CDR3. TCRdb redid the calling of the multiplex PCR reads with MiXCR, one entry per CDR3 protein. Of 750,000 to 900,000 distinct CDR3 sequences in the sample, over 35% were seen once. The V end lost 3 bases, the J end lost 0 bases, and 9 bases lay between the germline ends. Germline V lookup: CDR1 LNHDA, CDR2 SQIVND (reference sequence). The CDR3 has 16 amino acids. The sample belongs to a study of T cells in Graves' hyperthyroidism and ophthalmopathy.

This rearrangement joins TRBV19 to TRBJ1-6; D perhaps matches TRBD1 (5 bases). This TCR was recovered from a man younger than 35 with Graves' hyperthyroidism. The sequenced sample was blood. CDR3 DNA: TGTGCCAGTAGTATGGCAGACAGCTCCTATAATTCACCCCTCCACTTT. Translation: CASSMADSSYNSPLHF.